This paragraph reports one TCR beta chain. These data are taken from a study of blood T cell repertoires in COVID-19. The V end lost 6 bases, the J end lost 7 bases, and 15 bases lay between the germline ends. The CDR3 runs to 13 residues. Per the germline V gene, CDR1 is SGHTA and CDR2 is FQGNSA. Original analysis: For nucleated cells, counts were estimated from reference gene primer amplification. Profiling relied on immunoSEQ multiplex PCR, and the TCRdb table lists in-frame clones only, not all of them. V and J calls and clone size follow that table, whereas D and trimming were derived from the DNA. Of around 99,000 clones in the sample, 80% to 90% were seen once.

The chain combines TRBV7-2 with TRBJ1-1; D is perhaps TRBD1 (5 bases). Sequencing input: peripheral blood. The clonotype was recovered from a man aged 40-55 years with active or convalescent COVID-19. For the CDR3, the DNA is TGTGCCAGCAGACCTGGACAACTGAATGAAGCTTTCTTT. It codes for CASRPGQLNEAFF.